These T cell receptor beta chains were read from a single sample in a study of post-analysis software for immune sequencing data. Each CDR3 protein is one row after TCRdb ran MiXCR on the PCR reads. Among fewer than 850,000 distinct CDR3 sequences listed, 25% to 30% were seen once. Sequenced: blood. These receptors came from a girl aged 10-17 years with multiple sclerosis. The CDR3 runs from the conserved cysteine through the conserved F or W. The order of the fields is J gene, D gene, clone size, V gene, CDR3 DNA, CDR3 protein. A D gene is named only where the DNA matches it firmly. The size field is filled for only some rows; it gives once, few, many or a size class.

TRBJ2-7 TRBD1 - TRBV13 TGTGCCAGCAGCTTAGGGACAGGGATGCCTTCCTACGAGCAGTACTTC CASSLGTGMPSYEQYF
TRBJ2-1 - - TRBV3-1 TGTGCCAGCAGCCCTCGGACAGATGAGCAGTTCTTC CASSPRTDEQFF
TRBJ2-7 TRBD2 many TRBV10-3 TGTGCCATCAGTGGATCGGCGGGAGGACTTACGGTGAGGGAGCAGTACTTC CAISGSAGGLTVREQYF
TRBJ1-2 - - TRBV5-6 TGTGCCAGCAGCTTGATGTTAGCTCTAGCCAGCTATGGTTACACCTTC CASSLMLALASYGYTF
TRBJ1-2 TRBD1 few TRBV20-1 TGCAGTGCAAGATTTCCGGGACAGGGGGGTAATGGCTACACCTTC CSARFPGQGGNGYTF
TRBJ2-7 TRBD1 many TRBV7-2 TGTGCCAGCAGTGGACAGGGGGTCTACGAGCAGTACTTC CASSGQGVYEQYF
TRBJ2-3 TRBD2 - TRBV12-3/TRBV12-4 TGTGCCAGCAGTTTATGGGGACTACGCACAGATACGCAGTATTTT CASSLWGLRTDTQYF
TRBJ2-3 TRBD2 - TRBV5-4 TGTGCCAGCAGCTTGGCCGGGCTAGCGGGAGACTCAGATACGCAGTATTTT CASSLAGLAGDSDTQYF
TRBJ1-2 - - TRBV29-1 TGCAGCGTTCCCTGGGGCGCTGGCTACACCTTC CSVPWGAGYTF
TRBJ1-1 - - TRBV20-1 TGCAGTGCTGAAAGGGGGGCGAGCACTGAAGCTTTCTTT CSAERGASTEAFF
TRBJ1-2 - - TRBV27 TGTGCCAGCAGTCCCCTCGGAGGGGACTATGGCTACACCTTC CASSPLGGDYGYTF
TRBJ2-1 TRBD2 few TRBV12-3/TRBV12-4 TGTGCCAGCAGTTTTGCGGGGCGGGGGGTTAGCTCCTACAATGAGCAGTTCTTC CASSFAGRGVSSYNEQFF
TRBJ1-1 - - TRBV28 TGTGCCAGCAAGGGTTGGAGGGGGAACACTGAAGCTTTCTTT CASKGWRGNTEAFF
TRBJ2-5 TRBD2 - TRBV20-1 TGCAGTGCGAGAGACCGATGGACTAGCGGGAGTGAGTCCGATGAGCAGTACTTC CSARDRWTSGSESDEQYF
TRBJ1-2 - - TRBV27 TGTGCCAGCAGTACAGGGTTGGGCTACACCTTC CASSTGLGYTF
TRBJ2-3 TRBD2 - TRBV28 TGTGCCAGCAGTTTAGCCGGCGGGGGGGGTAGCACAGATACGCAGTATTTT CASSLAGGGGSTDTQYF
TRBJ1-6 - few TRBV14 TGTGCCAGCAGCCAAGTTCCGGGGTCACCCCTCCACTTT CASSQVPGSPLHF
TRBJ2-3 - many TRBV6-5 TGTGCCAGCAGCCGCCCGGGCACAGATACGCAGTATTTT CASSRPGTDTQYF
TRBJ2-7 TRBD1 few TRBV20-1 TGCAGTGCACCCAGACAGGGTAGTAGTCCCTACGAGCAGTACTTC CSAPRQGSSPYEQYF
TRBJ2-3 TRBD1 - TRBV12-3/TRBV12-4 TGTGCCAGCAGGTGGACAGGGAGCACAGATACGCCGTATTTT CASRWTGSTDTPYF
TRBJ1-6 - - TRBV6-2/TRBV6-3 TGTGCCAGCGGGGGAGCCTTGGACGATTCACCCCTCCACTTT CASGGALDDSPLHF
TRBJ2-5 - few TRBV27 TGTGCCAGCAGTCCCCTGGGGGGGGCCTATGAAGAGACCCAGTACTTC CASSPLGGAYEETQYF
TRBJ1-2 - - TRBV28 TGTGCCAGCAGGGGGGTAGTCTATGGCTACACCTTC CASRGVVYGYTF
TRBJ2-3 TRBD2 - TRBV5-1 TGCGCCAGCAGCTTGAGCGGGAGTCCCCCAGATACGCAGTATTTT CASSLSGSPPDTQYF
TRBJ2-3 TRBD2 - TRBV6-1 TGTGCCAGCAGCGCCTTGAGCGGGGGCACAGATACGCAGTATTTT CASSALSGGTDTQYF
TRBJ2-5 - few TRBV11-1 TGTGCCAGCAGCTTAGGAGGACGGTTGTACCAAGAGACCCAGTACTTC CASSLGGRLYQETQYF